The sequence of this TCR beta chain was determined in a study of blood T cells in healthy people across ages. Study observations and caveats: Percentage of naive T cells showed a strong correlation with TCR beta diversity. Among T cells, TCR beta diversity per million cells dropped roughly linearly as age rose.

Points on this clonotype: The target antigen is unknown.

Together with a sample-barcoded 5' primer, a J-beta primer mix was included in a second PCR lasting about 6 to 11 cycles. All samples gave at least 3 million CDR3-containing paired-end reads. TCRdb ran MiXCR on the 5' RACE reads and lists one entry per CDR3 protein. Of about 1.1 million distinct CDR3 sequences listed, more than 30% are singletons. The CDR3 extends over 15 amino acids. CDR1 and CDR2 from the germline V gene are SGHRS and YFSETQ. Trimming stripped 0 bases from V and 9 bases from J, with 13 bases between. Sequencing was carried out using blood. The TCR was taken from a man aged 18 to 29 in good health. V is TRBV5-1 and J is TRBJ1-6, with D uncertain. CDR3 bases: TGCGCCAGCAGCTTGGACAGTGCCGTGAGTTCACCCCTCCACTTT. This gives the protein CASSLDSAVSSPLHF.